The next 9 T cell receptor beta chains were all read from a single sample in a study of blood T cell repertoires in COVID-19. Generated by immunoSEQ multiplex PCR, the TCRdb table keeps only in-frame clones and is missing some. The sample has some 240,000 clones; 81% are singletons. Sequencing was carried out using peripheral blood. These receptors all come from an elderly woman with COVID-19, enrolled during active disease.

V and J are TRBV6-5 and TRBJ1-5; D perhaps matches TRBD1 (6 bases). There are 15 residues in the CDR3. The V and J ends lost 5 bases and 2 bases respectively, with 13 bases between them. Germline V gene lookup returns CDR1 MNHEY and CDR2 SVGAGI. The CDR3 here is CASSTGLFGNQPQHF. The CDR3 region has the DNA TGTGCCAGCAGTACAGGGCTGTTCGGCAATCAGCCCCAGCATTTT.

The chain has TRBV18 and TRBJ2-1; 11 positions agree with TRBD2. The CDR3 spans 16 residues. Per germline, CDR1 KGHSH and CDR2 LQKENI. The V and J ends lost 2 bases and 9 bases, in that order; junction bases with no gene match: 9. The CDR3: CASSPLAGGPQGEQFF. The CDR3 region has the DNA TGTGCCAGCTCACCATTAGCGGGGGGGCCACAGGGTGAGCAGTTCTTC. The variable domain in full, with the rest retrieved from reference TRBV18 and TRBJ2-1, is NAGVMQNPRHLVRRRGQEARLRCSPMKGHSHVYWYRQLPEEGLKFMVYLQKENIIDESGMPKERFSAEFPKEGPSILRIQQVVRGDSAAYFCASSPLAGGPQGEQFFGPGTRLTVL.

To note about this clone: The same CDR3 can be traced to other DNA sequences in this sample. The chain carries TRBV7-2 and TRBJ2-3, with 11 bases that match TRBD2. From germline, CDR1 is SGHTA and CDR2 FQGNSA. The CDR3 totals 14 residues. V lost 1 base and J lost 6; bases outside the gene matches: 0. CDR3 region: CASSLGLAGDTQYF. In DNA form, the CDR3 reads TGTGCCAGCAGCTTAGGACTAGCGGGGGATACGCAGTATTTT. The variable domain in full, completed from reference TRBV7-2 and TRBJ2-3, reads GAGVSQSPSNKVTEKGKDVELRCDPISGHTALYWYRQSLGQGLEFLIYFQGNSAPDKSGLPSDRFSAERTGGSVSTLTIQRTQQEDSAVYLCASSLGLAGDTQYFGPGTRLTVL.

The chain links TRBV7-2 to TRBJ1-3; no firm D call. Germline V gene sequence: CDR1 SGHTA, CDR2 FQGNSA. The CDR3 totals 15 residues. V shed 4 bases and J shed 0 bases, with 10 bases lying between them. This CDR3 reads CASSSQVTSGNTIYF. In nucleotides, the CDR3 is TGTGCCAGCAGCTCTCAGGTTACCTCTGGAAACACCATATATTTT.

The chain is built from TRBV11-2 and TRBJ1-1, with D possibly matching TRBD1 (5 bases). The CDR3 totals 16 residues. V was shortened by 0 bases and J by 2 bases, with 13 bases between the two germline ends. Germline V gives CDR1 SGHAT, CDR2 FQNNGV. CDR3: CASSLDTGGGNTEAFF. The CDR3 DNA reads TGTGCCAGCAGCTTAGATACGGGCGGGGGAAACACTGAAGCTTTCTTT. Full variable domain (remainder filled in from reference TRBV11-2 and TRBJ1-1): EAGVAQSPRYKIIEKRQSVAFWCNPISGHATLYWYQQILGQGPKLLIQFQNNGVVDDSQLPKDRFSAERLKGVDSTLKIQPAKLEDSAVYLCASSLDTGGGNTEAFFGQGTRLTVV.

CDR3 sequence: CASSRDRGLGNTIYF. The CDR3 nucleotides read TGTGCCAGCAGCCGGGACAGGGGGCTTGGAAACACCATATATTTT. The chain carries TRBV28 and TRBJ1-3; 12 bases agree with TRBD1. Germline V lookup: CDR1 MDHEN, CDR2 SYDVKM. The J segment lost 3 bases and the V segment lost 6 bases, leaving 3 bases of the junction unmatched. There are 15 residues in the CDR3.

The genes are TRBV9 and TRBJ1-2, with 8 nucleotides matching TRBD1. Germline CDR1 reads SGDLS; CDR2 reads YYNGEE. After removal of 0 bases from V and 8 bases from J, the junction contained 9 bases not matched to a gene. CDR3 length: 15 residues. The CDR3: CASSVDDGQGGGYTF. The CDR3 nucleotides read TGTGCCAGCAGCGTAGATGATGGACAGGGCGGCGGCTACACCTTC.

J is TRBJ1-2 and V is TRBV6-5, with TRBD1 as a possible D gene (5 bases). The germline V and J ends were trimmed by 6 bases and 0 bases, with 11 bases remaining between them. CDR1 is MNHEY, CDR2 SVGAGI, per germline. The CDR3 is 14 residues long. The DNA for the CDR3 is TGTGCCAGCAGAGGGGTGGTCTCTAACTATGGCTACACCTTC. It translates to CASRGVVSNYGYTF.

The rearrangement links TRBV30 to TRBJ2-2, with D tentatively TRBD2 (6 bases). The CDR3 is 16 amino acids. Per the germline V gene, CDR1 is GTSNPN and CDR2 is SVGIG (reference sequence). V was trimmed by 1 base and J by 1 base, leaving 13 bases between them. CDR3 nucleotide sequence: TGTGCCTGGAGTGGCCAAGCGGGCCTGAACACCGGGGAGCTGTTTTTT. Residues: CAWSGQAGLNTGELFF.